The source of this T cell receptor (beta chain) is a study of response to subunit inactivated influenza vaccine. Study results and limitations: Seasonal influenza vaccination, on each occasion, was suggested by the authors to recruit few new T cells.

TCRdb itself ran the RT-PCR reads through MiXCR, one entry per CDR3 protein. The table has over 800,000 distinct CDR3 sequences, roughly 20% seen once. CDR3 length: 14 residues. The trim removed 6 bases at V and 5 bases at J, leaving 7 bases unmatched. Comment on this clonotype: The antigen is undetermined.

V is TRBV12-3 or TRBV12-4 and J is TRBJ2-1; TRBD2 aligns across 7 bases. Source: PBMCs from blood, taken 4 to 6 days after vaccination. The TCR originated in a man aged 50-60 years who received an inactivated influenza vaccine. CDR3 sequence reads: CASSPRDYDNEQFF. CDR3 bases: TGTGCCAGCAGCCCCCGGGACTATGACAATGAGCAGTTCTTC.